The rows below give T cell receptor beta chains drawn from one sample of a study of post-analysis software for immune sequencing data. One entry per CDR3 protein, called by TCRdb with MiXCR from the PCR reads. The data hold about 160,000 distinct CDR3 sequences, with about 37% observed a single time. The specimen comprised blood, sampled after autologous hematopoietic stem cell transplantation. These receptors originate from a girl between 10 and 17 years old with multiple sclerosis. Both conserved end residues are part of each CDR3. Fields, in order: clone size, V gene, CDR3 protein. Clone size is not always given. Where it is, it says once, few, many or a class for expanded clones.

- | TRBV12-3/TRBV12-4 | CASRVGPPNTEAFF
- | TRBV12-3/TRBV12-4 | CASSLGDGDYSNQPQHF
- | TRBV20-1 | CSARGANVLTF
- | TRBV20-1 | CSAIGQGALEPQHF
many | TRBV29-1 | CSVEADSSYNEQFF
many | TRBV27 | CASSRSSSYNEQFF
- | TRBV24-1 | CATSPGKDSGNTIYF
- | TRBV3-1 | CASSHYPLGQGSGYTF
few | TRBV7-3 | CASSLNSQLAGNEQFF
- | TRBV5-1 | CASSLDTGPNEQFF
- | TRBV6-2/TRBV6-3 | CASSSTGGNQPQHF
many | TRBV7-2 | CASSSTSGGYEQYF
- | TRBV6-5 | CASSRDPRSSYEQYF
- | TRBV7-8 | CASSLGLAQSDEQFF
medium-sized | TRBV6-4 | CASSDTPQGVGGYTF
- | TRBV29-1 | CSVERDEDIGTDTQYF